This T cell receptor beta chain was recovered during a study of molecular identifiers for immune sequencing clone quantification. Findings and caveats of the study: Clonotypes surpassing 20 RNA copies contained over 97% of effector molecules, versus under 1% in naive cells.

TCRdb independently ran MiXCR on the PCR reads; one entry per CDR3 protein. The sample holds 350,000 or so distinct CDR3 sequences, 20% to 25% seen once. This clonotype was detected only a few times. The antigen remains undetermined. RNA fractions of 10%, 30% or 50% and roughly 19,000 to 1,100,000 sorted cells were the source of naive CD8 libraries. From germline, CDR1 is SEHNR and CDR2 FQNEAQ (reference sequence). V was trimmed by 5 bases and J by 3 bases, leaving 17 bases between them. The length of the CDR3 is 16 residues. This TCR was sampled from a human donor in good health. Some libraries in this study had Jurkat cell RNA spiked in. The sample consisted of naive CD8+ T cells from blood, with Jurkat cell RNA spiked in. As to subset: FACS-sorted CD8+CD4-CCR7+CD45RA+ naive T cells. This rearrangement joins TRBV7-9 to TRBJ1-3; perhaps TRBD1 as D (5 bases). CDR3 in DNA: TGTGCCAGCAGCCCTACCTTCCAGGGAATTGGAAACACCATATATTTT. Translation: CASSPTFQGIGNTIYF.